This entry lists 13 T cell receptor beta chains sequenced from one sample in a study of cytomegalovirus exposure and HLA in healthy donors. The PCR employed 60 Vbeta primers together with 13 Jbeta primers. TCRdb keeps only in-frame clones here, not all; method: immunoSEQ multiplex PCR. The profile covers about 130,000 clones, with roughly four fifths appearing a single time and 1.9% taken by the ten largest. Sequenced input: PBMCs. These receptors all stem from a man between 45 and 60 years old in good health and CMV-seronegative.

The chain joins TRBV7-9 to TRBJ1-3; the match to TRBD1 covers 9 bases. The CDR3 length is 15 residues. The V and J ends lost 5 bases and 2 bases, in that order; junction bases with no gene match: 4. Germline loops: CDR1 SEHNR, CDR2 FQNEAQ (reference sequence). CDR3 residues: CASSPGQGAGNTIYF. The CDR3, as DNA: TGTGCCAGCAGCCCGGGACAGGGAGCTGGAAACACCATATATTTT.

This sequence joins TRBV5-1 and TRBJ2-1; 8 bases fit TRBD2. This CDR3 contains 18 residues. The V gene end was trimmed by 4 bases and the J gene end by 5 bases; junction bases not matched to a gene: 17. Looked up from germline, CDR1 is SGHRS and CDR2 is YFSETQ. CDR3 nucleotide sequence: TGCGCCAGCAGCCGTGGGCCCTCAACTAGCGGTCTGAACAATGAGCAGTTCTTC. The encoded protein is CASSRGPSTSGLNNEQFF.

This clone was seen only a few times. The CDR3 is CASSSGDLPTGELFF. Here the CDR3 DNA reads TGTGCCAGTAGTTCAGGGGATCTGCCGACCGGGGAGCTGTTTTTT. The V gene is TRBV19, the J gene TRBJ2-2; possibly TRBD1 for D (6 bases). V was cut by 5 bases and J by 5 bases, with 15 bases left in between. In germline, CDR1 is LNHDA, CDR2 SQIVND (reference sequence). There are 15 residues in the CDR3.

The rearrangement uses TRBV6-6 and TRBJ2-7; D is possibly TRBD1 (6 bases). This CDR3 is 13 amino acids long. Germline CDR1 and CDR2: MNHNY and SVGAGI (reference sequence). V lost 6 bases, J lost 6 bases, and 15 bases lay in between. The CDR3 DNA sequence: TGTGCCAGCAGCCAAATTACAGGGCTCGAGCAGTACTTC. This gives the protein CASSQITGLEQYF.

The V call is TRBV5-4, the J call TRBJ2-1; no clear D. V gave up 7 bases and J gave up 4 bases, with 6 bases separating them. Germline V gives CDR1 SGHNT, CDR2 YYREEE (reference sequence). The CDR3 is made up of 11 amino acids. The CDR3 bases are TGTGCCAGCTCCCGGTACAATGAGCAGTTCTTC. The encoded protein is CASSRYNEQFF.

This chain connects TRBV2 to TRBJ1-4; D gene uncertain. Germline assignment: CDR1 SNHLY and CDR2 FYNNEI. The CDR3 has 15 residues. Trimming removed 4 bases from V and 0 bases from J, with 9 bases in between. This CDR3 reads CASSAIGATNEKLFF. In DNA form, the CDR3 reads TGTGCCAGCAGTGCTATAGGAGCAACTAATGAAAAACTGTTTTTT. The entire variable domain, with the rest obtained from reference TRBV2 and TRBJ1-4, is as follows: EPEVTQTPSHQVTQMGQEVILRCVPISNHLYFYWYRQILGQKVEFLVSFYNNEISEKSEIFDDQFSVERPDGSNFTLKIRSTKLEDSAMYFCASSAIGATNEKLFFGSGTQLSVL.

CDR3 DNA: TGCGCCAGCAGCCAAGATATACGGGGGGTCTACAATGAGCAGTTCTTC. It yields the protein CASSQDIRGVYNEQFF. J is TRBJ2-1 and V is TRBV4-3; 7 bases match TRBD2. V lost 0 bases, J lost 3 bases, and 5 bases stayed unmatched. CDR3 length: 16 residues. Germline CDR1 reads LGHNA; CDR2 reads YSLEER.

This clone was seen a handful of times. Other DNA sequences in this sample translate to the same CDR3. The chain uses TRBV6-6 and TRBJ1-2; a possible D gene is TRBD1 (5 bases). Trimming pared 6 bases from V and 6 bases from J, leaving 14 bases between. Germline CDR1 and CDR2: MNHNY and SVGAGI (reference sequence). This CDR3 has 13 amino acids. CDR3 loop: CASSPDSGHGYTF. In nucleotides, the CDR3 is TGTGCCAGCAGCCCCGACAGTGGGCATGGCTACACCTTC.

The genes are TRBV19 and TRBJ1-1; no firm D call. Germline V CDR1 and CDR2: LNHDA, SQIVND (reference sequence). This CDR3 spans 13 amino acids. Trimming took 5 bases from V and 1 from J, leaving 8 bases between them. CDR3 amino acids: CASSEHQNTEAFF. For the CDR3, the DNA is TGTGCCAGTAGTGAACATCAGAACACTGAAGCTTTCTTT.

This clone was recorded only once. The chain recombines TRBV5-6 with TRBJ2-3; D not certain. Germline assignment: CDR1 SGHDT and CDR2 YYEEEE. V dropped 4 bases and J dropped 0 bases, with 12 bases sitting between them. The CDR3 covers 15 residues. The CDR3 loop reads CASSQEWASTDTQYF. For the CDR3, the DNA is TGTGCCAGCAGCCAAGAATGGGCCAGCACAGATACGCAGTATTTT.

The count of this clone is one. CDR3 sequence: CASSIGQASFGYTF. The CDR3 region has the DNA TGTGCCAGTAGTATCGGTCAGGCCAGCTTTGGCTACACCTTC. This rearrangement joins TRBV19 to TRBJ1-2; D is unclear. V lost 3 bases, J lost 7 bases, and 15 bases lay in between. The germline V gene encodes CDR1 LNHDA and CDR2 SQIVND (reference sequence). The CDR3 covers 14 residues.

This chain connects TRBV19 to TRBJ2-3, with TRBD1 identical over 7 bases. The CDR3 is 19 amino acids. V lost 3 bases, J lost 0 bases, and 15 bases stayed unmatched. Germline CDR1 and CDR2: LNHDA and SQIVND (reference sequence). CDR3: CASSISGQDRTPSTDTQYF. In DNA, the CDR3 is TGTGCCAGTAGTATTAGTGGACAGGACCGAACTCCTAGCACAGATACGCAGTATTTT.

The V and J genes are TRBV5-1 and TRBJ2-6; maybe TRBD1 (5 bases). This CDR3 spans 14 amino acids. Germline lookup yields CDR1 SGHRS and CDR2 YFSETQ. V dropped 6 bases and J dropped 2 bases, with 9 bases sitting between them. This CDR3 reads CASNQGTGANVLTF. Written as DNA, the CDR3 is TGCGCCAGCAACCAGGGCACTGGGGCCAACGTCCTGACTTTC.